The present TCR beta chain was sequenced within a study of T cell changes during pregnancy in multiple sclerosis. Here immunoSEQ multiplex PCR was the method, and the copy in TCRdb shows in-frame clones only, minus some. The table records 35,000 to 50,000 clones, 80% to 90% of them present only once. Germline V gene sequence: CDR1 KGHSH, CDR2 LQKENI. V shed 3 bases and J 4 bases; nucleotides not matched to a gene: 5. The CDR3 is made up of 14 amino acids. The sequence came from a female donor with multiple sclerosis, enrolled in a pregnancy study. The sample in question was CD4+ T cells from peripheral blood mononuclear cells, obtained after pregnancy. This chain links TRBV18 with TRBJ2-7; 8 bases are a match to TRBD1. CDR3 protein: CASSPGTGEYEQYF. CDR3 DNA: TGTGCCAGCTCACCTGGGACAGGCGAGTACGAGCAGTACTTC.